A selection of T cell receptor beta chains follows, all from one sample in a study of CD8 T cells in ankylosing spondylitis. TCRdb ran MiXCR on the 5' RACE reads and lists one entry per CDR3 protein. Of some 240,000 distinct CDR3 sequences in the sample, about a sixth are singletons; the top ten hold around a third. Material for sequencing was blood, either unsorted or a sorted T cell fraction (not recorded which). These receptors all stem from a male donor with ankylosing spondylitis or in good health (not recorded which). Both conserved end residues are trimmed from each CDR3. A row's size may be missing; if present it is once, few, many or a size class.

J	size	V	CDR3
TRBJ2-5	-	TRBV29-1	SVVRGLQETQY
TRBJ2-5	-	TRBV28	ASRDRMKETQY
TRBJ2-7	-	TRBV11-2	ASSKTHSYEQY
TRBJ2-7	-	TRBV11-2	ASSSRQGYEQY
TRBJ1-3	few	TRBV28	ASGRGGSSGNTIY
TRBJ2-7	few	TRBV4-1	ASSQGQGSGPSYEQY
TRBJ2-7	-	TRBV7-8	ASSLATSGNYEQY
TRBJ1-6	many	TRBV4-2	ASSQPGQGPSSPLH
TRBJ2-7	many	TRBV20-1	SAEHRDSYEQY
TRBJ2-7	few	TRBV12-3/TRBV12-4	ASMSIAYEQY
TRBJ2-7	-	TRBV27	ASSTGTGVYEQY
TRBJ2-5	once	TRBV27	ASGAGTGGRETQY
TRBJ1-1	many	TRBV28	ASRPRLGGNTEAF
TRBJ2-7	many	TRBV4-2	ASSQFRAGGYEQY
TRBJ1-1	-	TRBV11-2	ASSFMGAEAF
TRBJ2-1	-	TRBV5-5	ASSIQGLAVYNEQF
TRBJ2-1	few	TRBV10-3	AIMDRASSYNEQF
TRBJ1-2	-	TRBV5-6	ASSLFRDRGNGYT
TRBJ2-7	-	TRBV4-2	ASSQGTISYEQY
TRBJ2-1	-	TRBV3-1	ASSQGVENSYNEQF
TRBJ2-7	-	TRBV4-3	ASSQDWAASYEQY
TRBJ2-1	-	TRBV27	ASSSWASYSEQF
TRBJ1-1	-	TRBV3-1	ASRRTDMNTEAF
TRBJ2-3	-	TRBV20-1	SASAGTRGTDTQY
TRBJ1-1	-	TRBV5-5	ASSLEGGGLTEAF
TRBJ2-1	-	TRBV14	ASSQVRVPPLEQF
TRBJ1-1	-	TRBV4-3	ASSQDRGTAEEAF
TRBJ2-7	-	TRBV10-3	AISPPGAAYEQY
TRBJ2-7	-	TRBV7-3	ASKTAGDSYEQY
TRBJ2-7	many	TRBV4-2	ASSQEEREDLLEQY
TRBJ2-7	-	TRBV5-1	ASSSQGVQRY
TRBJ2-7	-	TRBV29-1	SVEDRGAYEQY
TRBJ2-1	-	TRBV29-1	SVEEDPTGQNSYNEQF
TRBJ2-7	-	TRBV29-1	SVELGQGLREQY
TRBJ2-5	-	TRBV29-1	SVEGGGTPPQTQY
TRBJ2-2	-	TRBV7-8	ASSLSGSETGELF
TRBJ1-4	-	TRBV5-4	ASSFGGGPEKLF
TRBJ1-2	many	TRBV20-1	SASGDTEYGYT
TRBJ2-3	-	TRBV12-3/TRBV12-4	ASGWGGLLHTDTQY
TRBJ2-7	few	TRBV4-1	ASSQLDTPNYEQY
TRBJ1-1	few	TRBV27	ASSLFQGYTEAF
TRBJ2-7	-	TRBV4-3	ASSQDPGTGYEQY
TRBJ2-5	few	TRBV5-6	ASSLASGSMETQY
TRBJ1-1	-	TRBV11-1	ASSPLVGGNTEAF
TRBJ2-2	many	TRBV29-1	STRRETGELF
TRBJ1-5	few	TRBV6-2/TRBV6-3	ASSLEYSNQPQH
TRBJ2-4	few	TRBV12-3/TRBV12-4	ASSYEPGSQY
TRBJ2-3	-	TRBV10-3	AITDPGGRRGDTQY
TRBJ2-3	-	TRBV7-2	ASSLGGRADMDTQY
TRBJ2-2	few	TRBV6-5	ASSTRPGTTNTGELF